The clone carrying this TCR beta chain has a handful of counts. Via the markers CD45RO/CCR7/CD25/CD127/CD95/CD27, stem cell-like memory, regulatory, central memory and naive CD4+ cells were sorted. Every isolated RNA sample was fully reverse transcribed, so sequencing captured expressed TCRB transcripts. Profiled with immunoSEQ multiplex PCR; TCRdb holds only in-frame clones, not every one. The table lists 900,000 or so clones, roughly 17% of them singletons. This entry is derived from a study of beta chain features in type 1 diabetes. Study-level background: No patient-donor differences in age, gender, total cells or subset yield.

The specimen sequenced was naive CD4+ T cells from blood. The sequence derives from a woman aged 18-30 years in good health.

The CDR3 bases are TGTGCCAGCAAAGAACAGGGTCTAAGCGATGAGCAGTTCTTC. Protein: CASKEQGLSDEQFF. This chain connects TRBV11-3 to TRBJ2-1, with D possibly being TRBD1 (6 bases). V was trimmed by 7 bases and J by 8 bases, leaving 18 bases between them. There are 14 residues in the CDR3. CDR1 and CDR2 (germline): SGHNT, YENEEA.